This T cell receptor beta chain was retrieved from a study of radiation and T cells in renal cell carcinoma. Findings and caveats of the study: From baseline, blood top tumor clonotypes peaked at 2 weeks post-radiation.

Time point: blood 2 weeks post-SBRT. Treatment here: 15 Gy SBRT to primary tumor, nephrectomy 4 weeks later. Clear cell pathology was present in this patient's renal cell carcinoma. The assay was immunoSEQ multiplex PCR, and TCRdb's table has in-frame clones only and misses some. The sample lists around 130,000 clones; roughly four fifths were seen once. As regards this clone: Its specificity is not known.

The V segment lost 1 base and the J segment 5 bases; nucleotides outside the gene matches: 7. There are 16 residues in the CDR3. CDR1 and CDR2 (germline): MNHEY, SMNVEV (reference sequence). This receptor was obtained from a woman aged 55-69 years with renal cell carcinoma. The V gene is TRBV27, the J gene TRBJ2-4; 8 nucleotides agree with TRBD1. Sequencing was performed on blood, taken from a patient whose treatment included radiotherapy and nephrectomy. The DNA of the CDR3 is TGTGCCAGCAGTTTATTTGCAGGGGGCAGGGAAAACATTCAGTACTTC. Residues: CASSLFAGGRENIQYF.